Here is one TCR beta chain with its context. Its antigen is unknown. The data stem from a study of response to subunit inactivated influenza vaccine. Regarding the study as a whole: The authors offered the suggestion that each seasonal influenza vaccination recruits few new T cells.

TCRdb re-analysed the RT-PCR reads in MiXCR, keeping a single row per CDR3 protein. This table has 530,000 or so distinct CDR3 sequences, roughly 25% appearing once. CDR1 and CDR2 (germline): MGHRA, YSYEKL. The CDR3 consists of 16 residues. V shed 2 bases and J 3 bases; nucleotides not matched to a gene: 5. The chain carries TRBV4-1 and TRBJ2-1; the match to TRBD2 covers 9 bases. This sequence originates from a man aged 45-65 years who received an inactivated influenza vaccine. Source: CD4+ T cells sorted from PBMCs, taken 5 days after vaccination. This CDR3 is CASSQSSSGVYNEQFF. The DNA of the CDR3 is TGCGCCAGCAGCCAATCTTCTAGCGGGGTCTACAATGAGCAGTTCTTC.